A selection of T cell receptor beta chains follows, all from one sample in a study of PD-L1 blockade in urothelial cancer. Some clones are missing from TCRdb's copy, which holds only in-frame ones; the method was immunoSEQ multiplex PCR. The table includes some 90,000 clones, 80% to 90% detected once. Here the sequenced sample was PBMCs, taken around atezolizumab (anti-PD-L1) treatment. These receptors were obtained from a woman aged 80 or over with urothelial cancer. Both conserved end residues are part of each CDR3. Each record gives: clone size, D gene, V gene, J gene, CDR3 protein, CDR3 DNA. The D gene is left open where the match is weak. Part of the rows lack a size; the others show once, few, many or a class for expanded clones.

>NA|TRBD1|TRBV7-9|TRBJ1-5
CASSWGTGGNQPQHF
TGTGCCAGCAGCTGGGGGACAGGGGGCAATCAGCCCCAGCATTTT
>NA|NA|TRBV6-5|TRBJ1-2
CASSYPGGGGYTF
TGTGCCAGCAGTTACCCGGGGGGGGGTGGCTACACCTTC
>NA|NA|TRBV30|TRBJ1-2
CAWTRDIGYTF
TGTGCCTGGACCCGGGACATTGGCTACACCTTC
>NA|NA|TRBV29-1|TRBJ2-3
CSVEGEGGTDTQYF
TGCAGCGTTGAAGGGGAAGGGGGCACAGATACGCAGTATTTT
>NA|NA|TRBV30|TRBJ2-5
CAWSSGAPYQETQYF
TGTGCCTGGAGTTCAGGGGCCCCGTACCAAGAGACCCAGTACTTC
>once|TRBD1|TRBV7-3|TRBJ1-2
CASSSTGGTYGYTF
TGTGCCAGCAGCTCGACAGGGGGAACCTATGGCTACACCTTC
>NA|NA|TRBV27|TRBJ1-1
CASSFSSRDTEAFF
TGTGCCAGCAGTTTTTCTTCCAGGGACACTGAAGCTTTCTTT
>few|NA|TRBV27|TRBJ1-2
CASSSLQGAAGYTF
TGTGCCAGCAGCTCTCTACAGGGTGCAGCGGGCTACACCTTC
>NA|TRBD1|TRBV11-2|TRBJ2-6
CASSLQGDQGARGANVLTF
TGTGCCAGCAGCTTACAGGGCGACCAGGGGGCGCGGGGGGCCAACGTCCTGACTTTC
>NA|TRBD1|TRBV7-3|TRBJ2-7
CASSPFHRGTTYEQYF
TGTGCCAGCAGTCCTTTTCACAGGGGAACGACCTACGAGCAGTACTTC
>NA|TRBD1|TRBV5-6|TRBJ1-1
CASSMDRAGTEAFF
TGTGCCAGCAGCATGGACAGGGCGGGCACTGAAGCTTTCTTT
>NA|NA|TRBV10-3|TRBJ1-2
CAISDLQGRGYTF
TGTGCCATCAGTGATCTACAGGGACGCGGCTACACCTTC
>NA|TRBD1|TRBV2|TRBJ2-1
CASSERTGYNEQFF
TGTGCCAGCAGTGAAAGGACAGGGTACAATGAGCAGTTCTTC
>NA|TRBD2|TRBV6-5|TRBJ2-5
CASSSGLAGVETQYF
TGTGCCAGCAGTTCGGGACTAGCGGGAGTGGAGACCCAGTACTTC
>NA|NA|TRBV6-1|TRBJ1-5
CASGERSNQPQHF
TGTGCCAGCGGGGAGAGAAGCAATCAGCCCCAGCATTTT
>NA|TRBD1|TRBV19|TRBJ1-5
CASSTTGGTPQHF
TGTGCCAGTAGTACCACAGGGGGAACGCCCCAGCATTTT
>NA|NA|TRBV5-6|TRBJ1-1
CASSLAAGPPNTEAFF
TGTGCCAGCAGCTTGGCCGCGGGACCACCGAACACTGAAGCTTTCTTT
>NA|NA|TRBV10-3|TRBJ1-2
CAISESTGLNYGYTF
TGTGCCATCAGTGAGTCGACGGGACTAAACTATGGCTACACCTTC
>NA|TRBD1|TRBV5-1|TRBJ1-1
CASSLEGQGSVSFF
TGCGCCAGCAGCTTGGAGGGACAGGGCTCGGTGTCTTTCTTT
>NA|TRBD2|TRBV28|TRBJ2-4
CASSPWDFSGGGGIAKNIQYF
TGTGCCAGCAGTCCATGGGACTTTAGCGGGGGAGGGGGGATAGCCAAAAACATTCAGTACTTC
>NA|NA|TRBV5-1|TRBJ2-5
CASSLGAPQGETQYF
TGCGCCAGCAGCTTGGGCGCCCCACAGGGAGAGACCCAGTACTTC
>NA|NA|TRBV7-9|TRBJ1-1
CASSLVSGKNTEAFF
TGTGCCAGCAGCTTAGTTTCGGGGAAGAACACTGAAGCTTTCTTT
>NA|NA|TRBV27|TRBJ1-2
CASTPRANYGYTF
TGTGCCAGCACCCCCCGAGCTAACTATGGCTACACCTTC
>NA|TRBD1|TRBV29-1|TRBJ1-1
CSLRTGGATEAFF
TGCAGCCTGAGGACAGGGGGGGCCACTGAAGCTTTCTTT
>NA|NA|TRBV5-6|TRBJ1-4
CASSRYGATNEKLFF
TGTGCCAGCAGCCGCTATGGAGCAACTAATGAAAAACTGTTTTTT
>NA|NA|TRBV28|TRBJ1-5
CASLLGGVSNQPQHF
TGTGCCAGTCTACTCGGGGGGGTTAGCAATCAGCCCCAGCATTTT
>NA|NA|TRBV5-1|TRBJ1-3
CASSDDRSSSGNTIYF
TGCGCCAGCAGCGACGACAGGTCTTCCTCTGGAAACACCATATATTTT
>NA|TRBD2|TRBV5-4|TRBJ2-7
CASSSREGEQYF
TGTGCCAGCAGCTCTCGGGAGGGGGAGCAGTACTTC
>NA|TRBD1|TRBV7-3|TRBJ1-3
CASSLTLGRGSGNTIYF
TGTGCCAGCAGCTTAACGTTGGGCAGGGGGTCTGGAAACACCATATATTTT
>NA|NA|TRBV19|TRBJ1-2
CASSTNTMAGYTF
TGTGCCAGTAGTACCAACACCATGGCAGGCTACACCTTC
>NA|NA|TRBV7-9|TRBJ1-2
CASSPSTTSHYGYTF
TGTGCCAGCAGCCCGTCGACAACTTCCCATTATGGCTACACCTTC
>NA|TRBD1|TRBV11-1|TRBJ2-4
CASSLGGGAMNIQYF
TGTGCCAGCAGCTTAGGAGGGGGCGCGATGAACATTCAGTACTTC
>NA|TRBD1|TRBV4-2|TRBJ1-4
CASSQDRRGQVKLFF
TGTGCCAGCAGCCAAGATCGCCGTGGACAGGTAAAACTGTTTTTT
>NA|NA|TRBV7-2|TRBJ1-2
CASSLAGSGGYTF
TGTGCCAGCAGCTTAGCGGGTTCGGGAGGCTACACCTTC
>NA|NA|TRBV15|TRBJ2-3
CATSRGGGFTDTQYF
TGTGCCACCAGCAGAGGCGGCGGGTTCACAGATACGCAGTATTTT
>NA|TRBD2|TRBV5-1|TRBJ2-2
CASSAGGTSGAGELFF
TGCGCCAGCAGCGCCGGAGGGACTAGCGGGGCCGGGGAGCTGTTTTTT
>NA|TRBD1|TRBV13|TRBJ2-1
CASSGNPTGGQEQFF
TGTGCCAGCAGCGGAAACCCTACAGGGGGTCAAGAGCAGTTCTTC
>NA|TRBD2|TRBV27|TRBJ2-7
CASSFLRTSGYPNEQYF
TGTGCCAGCAGTTTCCTTCGGACTAGCGGGTACCCCAACGAGCAGTACTTC
>NA|TRBD2|TRBV7-3|TRBJ2-1
CASSLDLGSGTYNEQFF
TGTGCCAGCAGCTTAGATCTGGGTAGCGGGACCTACAATGAGCAGTTCTTC
>NA|TRBD2|TRBV9|TRBJ2-5
CASSATSGAGVRETQYF
TGTGCCAGCAGCGCAACCTCCGGTGCGGGAGTGAGAGAGACCCAGTACTTC
>once|NA|TRBV28|TRBJ2-6
CASRTHEGMSGANVLTF
TGTGCCAGCAGAACCCATGAGGGCATGTCTGGGGCCAACGTCCTGACTTTC
>NA|TRBD1|TRBV5-1|TRBJ2-3
CASSDQGVGANTQYF
TGCGCCAGCAGCGATCAGGGGGTAGGAGCAAATACGCAGTATTTT
>NA|NA|TRBV30|TRBJ1-1
CAWMEGAETEAFF
TGTGCCTGGATGGAAGGGGCGGAGACTGAAGCTTTCTTT
>NA|NA|TRBV7-9|TRBJ1-4
CASSLAQATNEKLFF
TGTGCCAGCAGCTTAGCACAGGCAACTAATGAAAAACTGTTTTTT
>once|TRBD1|TRBV19|TRBJ1-5
CASSPRTGGWQPQHF
TGTGCCAGTAGTCCCCGGACAGGGGGATGGCAGCCCCAGCATTTT
>NA|TRBD1|TRBV19|TRBJ1-2
CASSSRGPNYGYTF
TGTGCCAGTAGTTCCAGGGGGCCTAACTATGGCTACACCTTC
>NA|TRBD2|TRBV5-1|TRBJ2-1
CASFERTSVHEQFF
TGCGCCAGCTTTGAAAGGACTAGCGTCCATGAGCAGTTCTTC
>NA|NA|TRBV6-1|TRBJ1-3
CASWDKLYSGNTIYF
TGTGCCAGCTGGGACAAACTATACTCTGGAAACACCATATATTTT
>NA|NA|TRBV2|TRBJ2-7
CASSESPSSYEQYF
TGTGCCAGCAGTGAATCGCCTAGCTCCTACGAGCAGTACTTC
>NA|TRBD2|TRBV29-1|TRBJ2-1
CSMSAGGSYNEQFF
TGCAGTATGAGCGCGGGAGGGAGCTACAATGAGCAGTTCTTC
>once|TRBD1|TRBV5-6|TRBJ1-1
CASSPRDRRNTEAFF
TGTGCCAGCAGCCCGAGGGACAGGCGAAACACTGAAGCTTTCTTT
>NA|NA|TRBV9|TRBJ1-1
CASSPTGKEKAFF
TGTGCCAGCAGCCCAACAGGGAAGGAGAAAGCTTTCTTT
>NA|NA|TRBV28|TRBJ2-3
CASSLPLAPGADTQYF
TGTGCCAGCAGCCTACCCTTAGCTCCCGGGGCAGATACGCAGTATTTT
>NA|TRBD2|TRBV7-2|TRBJ2-7
CASSLAGTSGLYEQYF
TGTGCCAGCAGCTTAGCGGGGACTAGCGGCCTCTACGAGCAGTACTTC
>NA|NA|TRBV6-1|TRBJ1-2
CASTTTQTNYGYTF
TGTGCCAGCACCACCACGCAGACTAACTATGGCTACACCTTC
>NA|NA|TRBV9|TRBJ1-4
CASSYGQGNEKLFF
TGTGCCAGCAGCTACGGACAAGGGAATGAAAAACTGTTTTTT
>NA|NA|TRBV5-1|TRBJ2-2
CASSSASSEYGELFF
TGCGCCAGCAGCTCGGCGTCCTCGGAGTACGGGGAGCTGTTTTTT